These 30 T cell receptor beta chains were all obtained from the same sample, sequenced in a study of T cell responses to AZD1222 COVID-19 vaccine. The protocol was immunoSEQ multiplex PCR, while the TCRdb copy is restricted to in-frame clones and leaves out a portion. This table holds some 150,000 clones, about 92% found once. The sequenced sample was peripheral blood, obtained on day 0 of AZD1222 vaccination. Every receptor here comes from an adult in good health.

CDR3 nucleotides: TGTGCCAGCAGCCAAGTAGGAGGGGGATCGCGTTCACCCCTCCACTTT. Translated, it gives CASSQVGGGSRSPLHF. V gene TRBV3-1 (or the pseudogene TRBV3-2) combines with J gene TRBJ1-6; tentative D call: TRBD1 (6 bases). Germline loops: CDR1 LGHDT, CDR2 YNNKEL (reference sequence). The CDR3 totals 16 residues. The ends were cut back, 1 base at V and 9 bases at J, with 16 bases in the middle.

The chain has TRBV12-5 and TRBJ1-2, with 7 positions matching TRBD1. The ends lost 0 bases at V and 1 base at J; junction bases unmatched: 14. This CDR3 comprises 19 residues. CDR1 and CDR2 (germline): LGHNT, FRNRAP. CDR3 DNA: TGTGCTAGTGGTTTGGTACGGGGGGACAGCCTGTCCGGTAACTATGGCTACACCTTC. Protein product: CASGLVRGDSLSGNYGYTF.

The rearrangement joins TRBV5-1 to TRBJ1-5, with no clear D. V was shortened by 0 bases and J by 2 bases, with 6 bases between the two germline ends. Germline V gene lookup returns CDR1 SGHRS and CDR2 YFSETQ. The CDR3 runs to 14 residues. DNA of the CDR3: TGCGCCAGCAGCTTGGGCTCGGGCAATCAGCCCCAGCATTTT. This codes for CASSLGSGNQPQHF.

The chain carries TRBV19 and TRBJ1-1; D remains ambiguous. The ends were cut back, 8 bases at V and 4 bases at J, with 23 bases in the middle. This CDR3 is built from 16 residues. Germline V CDR1 and CDR2: LNHDA, SQIVND (reference sequence). CDR3 sequence reads: CASGRTPIHPITEAFF. CDR3 in DNA: TGTGCCAGTGGCCGGACCCCCATCCATCCGATCACTGAAGCTTTCTTT.

The V call is TRBV28, the J call TRBJ2-7; a possible D gene is TRBD1 (6 bases). CDR1 and CDR2 (germline): MDHEN, SYDVKM. V lost 3 bases, J lost 6 bases, and 18 bases lay in between. This CDR3 comprises 15 residues. CDR3 nucleotide sequence: TGTGCCAGCAGTTTGGGGACAATACAGACAGGCGAGCAGTACTTC. Translated: CASSLGTIQTGEQYF.

This rearrangement joins TRBV7-9 to TRBJ1-2, with D tentatively TRBD1 (5 bases). V lost 3 bases and J 6 bases, leaving 11 bases between the germline ends. CDR1 and CDR2 (germline): SEHNR, FQNEAQ (reference sequence). The CDR3 extends over 13 amino acids. The CDR3 region has the DNA TGTGCCAGCAGCTTGGAGGGGCTGGATGGCTACACCTTC. As protein: CASSLEGLDGYTF.

This clone was seen only once. This chain uses TRBV23-1 with TRBJ1-5, with TRBD1 matching 7 bases. TRBV23-1 is assigned to the ORF class and has an uncertain function. The length of the CDR3 is 17 residues. The ends lost 0 bases at V and 2 bases at J; junction bases unmatched: 7. The CDR3 is CASSQSRGTVGNQPQHF. Written as DNA, the CDR3 is TGCGCCAGCAGTCAATCGAGAGGGACAGTCGGCAATCAGCCCCAGCATTTT.

The chain combines TRBV19 with TRBJ1-2, with D possibly matching TRBD1 (5 bases). This CDR3 contains 13 residues. V lost 6 bases and J 4 bases, leaving 12 bases between the germline ends. Germline V gene lookup returns CDR1 LNHDA and CDR2 SQIVND (reference sequence). CDR3 residues: CASSRTGLYGYTF. In DNA, the CDR3 is TGTGCCAGTAGCCGGACGGGGCTCTATGGCTACACCTTC.

V and J are TRBV24-1 and TRBJ2-7; TRBD1 matches 8 bases. The CDR3 spans 13 residues. V lost 9 bases, J lost 3 bases, and 6 bases stayed unmatched. CDR1 and CDR2 (germline): KGHDR, SFDVKD. In DNA form, the CDR3 reads TGTGCCACCTTCGGACAGGGTTTCTACGAGCAGTACTTC. This translates into CATFGQGFYEQYF.

Only a few counts were recorded for this clone. The CDR3 DNA sequence: TGTGCCAGTGCTCGGGGACTAGCGGCCTCGGGGGAGCTGTTTTTT. This sequence encodes CASARGLAASGELFF. The chain couples TRBV19 to TRBJ2-2, with 11 bases fitting TRBD2. The V gene end was trimmed by 8 bases and the J gene end by 8 bases; junction bases not matched to a gene: 10. The CDR3 totals 15 residues. Germline V gene sequence: CDR1 LNHDA, CDR2 SQIVND (reference sequence). Using reference TRBV19 and TRBJ2-2 for the parts outside the CDR3, the full variable domain is DGGITQSPKYLFRKEGQNVTLSCEQNLNHDAMYWYRQDPGQGLRLIYYSQIVNDFQKGDIAEGYSVSREKKESFPLTVTSAQKNPTAFYLCASARGLAASGELFFGEGSRLTVL.

V and J are TRBV5-1 and TRBJ2-1; TRBD1 is a possible D gene (6 bases). This CDR3 comprises 15 residues. Germline assignment: CDR1 SGHRS and CDR2 YFSETQ. With 1 base removed from V and 2 bases from J, the gap between germline ends came to 10 bases. The CDR3 DNA reads as TGCGCCAGCAGCTTGTCAGGGGTCGCCTACAATGAGCAGTTCTTC. Translated: CASSLSGVAYNEQFF.

V usage is TRBV7-9 and J usage is TRBJ1-2; D is unresolved. Germline lookup yields CDR1 SEHNR and CDR2 FQNEAQ (reference sequence). CDR3 length: 13 amino acids. The V end was cut by 3 bases, the J end by 8 bases, with 13 bases between. The CDR3 sequence: CASSFVREGGYTF. As DNA, the CDR3 is TGTGCCAGCAGCTTCGTTAGGGAAGGCGGCTACACCTTC.

This sequence joins TRBV30 and TRBJ2-1, with no clear D. Germline V CDR1 and CDR2: GTSNPN, SVGIG (reference sequence). V was trimmed by 1 base and J by 7 bases, leaving 14 bases between them. There are 14 residues in the CDR3. DNA for the CDR3: TGTGCCTGGAGTGGTGGGCCACTTGGGAATGAGCAGTTCTTC. Translating gives CAWSGGPLGNEQFF.

This clone was counted a single time. This CDR3 reads CASSLANSPLHF. CDR3 DNA sequence: TGTGCCAGCAGCTTGGCCAATTCACCCCTCCACTTT. The chain employs TRBV5-4 and TRBJ1-6; D remains unclear. The CDR3 loop spans 12 amino acids. Trimming shortened V by 0 bases and J by 7 bases, and 2 bases separated the two germline ends. Per germline, CDR1 SGHNT and CDR2 YYREEE (reference sequence).

The chain has TRBV2 and TRBJ1-1, with TRBD1 matching over 7 bases. Per the germline V gene, CDR1 is SNHLY and CDR2 is FYNNEI. There are 15 residues in the CDR3. With 4 bases clipped from V and 3 bases from J, the junction kept 8 bases outside the gene matches. Here the CDR3 reads CASSGEGARDTEAFF. The CDR3 nucleotides read TGTGCCAGCAGTGGTGAGGGGGCTCGGGACACTGAAGCTTTCTTT.

The chain combines TRBV29-1 with TRBJ1-2, with 8 bases matching TRBD1. The CDR3 spans 13 residues. Germline V CDR1 and CDR2: SQVTM, ANQGSEA. With V trimmed by 5 bases and J by 0 bases, 2 bases remained unmatched. The CDR3 coding sequence is TGCAGCGTTTCGACAGGGGCTAACTATGGCTACACCTTC. Protein: CSVSTGANYGYTF. The full variable domain, its missing parts supplied by reference TRBV29-1 and TRBJ1-2, is SAVISQKPSRDICQRGTSLTIQCQVDSQVTMMFWYRQQPGQSLTLIATANQGSEATYESGFVIDKFPISRPNLTFSTLTVSNMSPEDSSIYLCSVSTGANYGYTFGSGTRLTVV.

This sequence joins TRBV6-5 and TRBJ2-2; 7 bases are a match to TRBD1. CDR3 length: 14 amino acids. CDR1 and CDR2 (germline): MNHEY, SVGAGI. V lost 6 bases and J lost 4; bases outside the gene matches: 5. CDR3 bases: TGTGCCAGCAGGCAATGGACAGGCACCGGGGAGCTGTTTTTT. Translation gives CASRQWTGTGELFF.

V usage is TRBV6-1 and J usage is TRBJ1-5, with 7 bases fitting TRBD1. The CDR3 runs to 16 residues. V lost 2 bases, J lost 1 base, and 5 bases stayed unmatched. Germline V gives CDR1 MNHNS, CDR2 SASEGT. CDR3 DNA: TGTGCCAGCAGTGAATGGGGACAGTGGAGCAATCAGCCCCAGCATTTT. Amino acids: CASSEWGQWSNQPQHF.

This chain connects TRBV19 to TRBJ2-2; perhaps TRBD1 as D (5 bases). The CDR3 consists of 16 residues. Germline loops: CDR1 LNHDA, CDR2 SQIVND (reference sequence). V was clipped by 8 bases and J by 5 bases, with 21 bases between them. The CDR3 region is CASLPVAGLLTGELFF. The CDR3 DNA sequence: TGTGCCAGTCTCCCCGTCGCAGGGCTCTTGACCGGGGAGCTGTTTTTT.

The chain carries TRBV5-1 and TRBJ2-1; 7 nucleotides match TRBD2. V trimming: 1 base; J trimming: 6 bases; junction bases outside the gene matches: 13. The CDR3 runs to 17 residues. The germline gives CDR1 SGHRS, CDR2 YFSETQ. CDR3 sequence: CASSLPTGAGVGNEQFF. The DNA for the CDR3 is TGCGCCAGCAGCTTGCCCACGGGCGCGGGAGTGGGCAATGAGCAGTTCTTC.

This clone appeared once. J is TRBJ2-1 and V is TRBV11-2; 9 bases map to TRBD2. CDR3 size: 16 residues. Germline trimming cut 5 bases from V and 0 bases from J; bases unmatched to any gene: 5. The germline gives CDR1 SGHAT, CDR2 FQNNGV. CDR3 sequence reads: CASSAGLAVSYNEQFF. CDR3 in DNA: TGTGCCAGCAGCGCGGGACTAGCAGTCTCCTACAATGAGCAGTTCTTC.

The V gene is TRBV10-3, the J gene TRBJ1-3, with 7 bases that match TRBD1. With 6 bases clipped from V and 0 bases from J, the junction kept 5 bases outside the gene matches. Germline CDR1 is ENHRY and CDR2 is SYGVKD. The CDR3 spans 15 residues. CDR3 coding DNA: TGTGCCATCAGACCCCGGGACAGCTCTGGAAACACCATATATTTT. This sequence encodes CAIRPRDSSGNTIYF.

As to this clone: Additional DNA sequences in this sample encode the identical CDR3. This chain links TRBV20-1 with TRBJ1-1, with a weak D call TRBD1 (6 bases). CDR1 and CDR2 (germline): DFQATT, SNEGSKA (reference sequence). CDR3 length: 11 residues. CDR3 in amino acids: CSPQGNTEAFF. As DNA, the CDR3 is TGCAGCCCACAGGGGAACACTGAAGCTTTCTTT.

J is TRBJ1-1 and V is TRBV5-6; TRBD1 agrees at 7 bases. The CDR3 loop spans 15 amino acids. Germline trimming cut 4 bases from V and 7 bases from J; bases unmatched to any gene: 13. Germline CDR1 is SGHDT and CDR2 is YYEEEE. In DNA, the CDR3 is TGTGCCAGCAGCACTGGACAGGCCGGGAGGATTGAAGCTTTCTTT. It yields the protein CASSTGQAGRIEAFF.

This chain connects TRBV4-1 to TRBJ2-7, with D uncertain. V was shortened by 1 base and J by 1 base, with 8 bases between the two germline ends. The CDR3 has 14 residues. Germline CDR1 and CDR2: MGHRA and YSYEKL. The CDR3 DNA reads TGCGCCAGCAGCCAAGTGATGACTTCCTACGAGCAGTACTTC. It yields the protein CASSQVMTSYEQYF.

The V and J genes are TRBV6-1 and TRBJ1-6; TRBD1 agrees at 7 bases. This CDR3 spans 17 amino acids. Germline V CDR1 and CDR2: MNHNS, SASEGT. Trimming removed 4 bases from V and 6 bases from J; junction bases left unmatched: 12. The CDR3 here is CASSALYSGGPNSPLHF. CDR3 sequence (DNA): TGTGCCAGCAGTGCCCTATACTCAGGGGGACCTAATTCACCCCTCCACTTT.

J is TRBJ1-2 and V is TRBV6-1; D perhaps matches TRBD1 (5 bases). Germline loops: CDR1 MNHNS, CDR2 SASEGT. The CDR3 sequence is 14 residues long. V lost 3 bases and J 2 bases, leaving 10 bases between the germline ends. CDR3 region: CASSDREGNYGYTF. The CDR3 DNA follows: TGTGCCAGCAGTGACAGGGAGGGGAACTATGGCTACACCTTC.

Only one count was recorded for this clone. This chain uses TRBV3-1 (or the pseudogene TRBV3-2) with TRBJ1-1; 8 positions match TRBD1. The CDR3 length is 15 residues. Germline V gene sequence: CDR1 LGHDT, CDR2 YNNKEL (reference sequence). Losses at the gene ends were 3 bases for V and 6 bases for J; bases not matched to a gene: 9. The CDR3 spells CASSHVHRGYSEAFF. The CDR3 DNA reads TGTGCCAGCAGCCATGTACACAGGGGGTATTCTGAAGCTTTCTTT.

This sequence joins TRBV11-1 and TRBJ1-4; D is uncertain. V lost 5 bases and J 10 bases, leaving 23 bases between the germline ends. Per germline, CDR1 SGHAT and CDR2 FQDESV (reference sequence). The CDR3 loop spans 16 amino acids. CDR3 in amino acids: CASSPSDTFRGRKLFF. CDR3 nucleotides: TGTGCCAGCAGCCCGAGTGATACGTTCCGAGGGAGAAAACTGTTTTTT.

The chain carries TRBV7-9 and TRBJ1-1, with a possible D match to TRBD1 (6 bases). CDR1 is SEHNR and CDR2 is FQNEAQ in the germline V gene (reference sequence). V dropped 2 bases and J dropped 4 bases, with 14 bases sitting between them. CDR3 length equals 15 residues. The CDR3 region is CASSLPHRASTEAFF. The CDR3 DNA follows: TGTGCCAGCAGCTTACCCCACAGGGCGAGCACTGAAGCTTTCTTT.